This T cell receptor (beta chain) was profiled in a study of blood T cells in healthy people across ages. A second PCR of roughly 7 to 11 cycles used a sample-barcoded 5' primer and a J-beta primer mix. TCRdb used MiXCR to reprocess the 5' RACE reads, holding one entry per CDR3 protein. The sample has about 1.5 million distinct CDR3 sequences; approximately 42% are singletons. General study findings and limits: When one million T cells were used, diversity estimates were thought to be underestimates.

The CDR3 length is 15 residues. Germline values: CDR1 SGHTA, CDR2 FQGTGA. There were at least 6 micrograms of total RNA extracted from every sample. This clonotype showed up just a few times. Its specificity is not known. A junction end diverges from the germline sequence, so it may reflect a read error. Sequencing was carried out using blood. V and J are TRBV7-3 and TRBJ2-1, with 10 bases that match TRBD2. This clonotype was obtained from a woman between 18 and 29 years old in good health. The CDR3 DNA follows: TGTGCCAGTAGCTTCGGACTAGCGGAAGACAATGAGCAGTTCTTC. Translated: CASSFGLAEDNEQFF.